This T cell receptor (beta chain) was documented in a study of cytomegalovirus exposure and HLA in healthy donors. Assay used: immunoSEQ multiplex PCR; TCRdb lists only in-frame clones, some missing. The sample lists about 140,000 clones; almost 85% were seen once. CDR1 and CDR2 from the germline V gene are MNHNS and SASEGT. Trimming took off 4 bases at V and 2 bases at J, with 18 bases between the two ends. CDR3 length: 17 amino acids. Study results and caveats: Specific recognition of CMV antigens was confirmed in vitro for a few chains (all CMV-associated).

Points on this clone: The antigen is undetermined.

Sample: PBMCs. The source of this sequence is a woman younger than 45 in good health and CMV-seronegative. This chain connects TRBV6-1 to TRBJ1-5; tentative D call: TRBD1 (6 bases). CDR3 in amino acids: CASSAPSQGLGNQPQHF. DNA of the CDR3: TGTGCCAGCAGTGCTCCCTCACAGGGATTGGGCAATCAGCCCCAGCATTTT.